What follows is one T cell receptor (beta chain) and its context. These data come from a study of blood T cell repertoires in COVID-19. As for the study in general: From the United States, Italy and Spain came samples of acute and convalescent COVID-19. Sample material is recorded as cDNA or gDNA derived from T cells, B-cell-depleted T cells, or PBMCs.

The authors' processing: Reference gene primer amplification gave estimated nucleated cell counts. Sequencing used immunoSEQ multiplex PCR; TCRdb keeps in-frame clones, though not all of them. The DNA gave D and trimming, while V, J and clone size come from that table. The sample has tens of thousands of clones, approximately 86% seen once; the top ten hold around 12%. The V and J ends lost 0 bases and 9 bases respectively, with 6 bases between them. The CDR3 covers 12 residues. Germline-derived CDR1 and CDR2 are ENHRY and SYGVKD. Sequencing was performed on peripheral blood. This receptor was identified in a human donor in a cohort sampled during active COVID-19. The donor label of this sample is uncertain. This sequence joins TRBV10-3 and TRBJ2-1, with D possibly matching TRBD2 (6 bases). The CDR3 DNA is TGTGCCATCAGTGAGTCGACTAGTGAGCAGTTCTTC. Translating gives CAISESTSEQFF.